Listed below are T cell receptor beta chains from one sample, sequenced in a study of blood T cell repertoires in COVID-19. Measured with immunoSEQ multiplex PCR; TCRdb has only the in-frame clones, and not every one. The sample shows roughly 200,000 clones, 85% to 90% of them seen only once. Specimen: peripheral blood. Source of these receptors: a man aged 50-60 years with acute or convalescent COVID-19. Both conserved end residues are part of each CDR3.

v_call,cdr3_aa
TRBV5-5,CASSSLWGGDNEQFF
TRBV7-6,CASSLGGPTYEQYF
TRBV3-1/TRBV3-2,CASSQSQGWTEAFF
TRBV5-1,CASSQWTDYEQYF
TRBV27,CASSSGLTYNEQFF
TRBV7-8,CASSLSRDYGYTF
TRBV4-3,CASSQSSGAGADTQYF
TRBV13,CASSLEGLAENNEQFF
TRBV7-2,CASSLADRHSSGNTIYF
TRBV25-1,CASSEFTGETEAFF
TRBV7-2,CASSWREEIYEQYF
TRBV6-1,CASSDIPKTYEQYF
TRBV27,CASTSQGGMDYGYTF
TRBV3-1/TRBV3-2,CASSQRDRGETQYF
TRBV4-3,CASSLAGGLEQFF
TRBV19,CASSARGTGENEKLFF
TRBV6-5,CASSLVSYNSPLHF
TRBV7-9,CASSSGQRSYEQYF
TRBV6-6,CASSPGQYTDTQYF
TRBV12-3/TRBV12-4,CASSFQGTYGYTF
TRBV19,CASSADRLTETQYF
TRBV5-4,CASSPPQMVGELFF
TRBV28,CASSLVRTGTGANVLTF
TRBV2,CASRADLNSYNEQFF
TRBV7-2,CASSSPGGDTQYF
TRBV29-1,CSVPNSGTGGYGYTF
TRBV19,CASSLPSGYNEQFF
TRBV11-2,CASSLHPGGYTGELFF
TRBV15,CATSRGPGQDDYGYTF
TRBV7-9,CASSFPLNGGTEAFF
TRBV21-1,CASSKAKSGVSYNEQFF
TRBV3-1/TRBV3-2,CASSRLSGRVETQYF
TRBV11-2,CASSLQGWEKLFF
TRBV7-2,CASSLEGLNSPLHF
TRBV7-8,CASSRRDRLSVGYTF
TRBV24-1,CATSDLAQSEHTQYF
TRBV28,CASSSTGDSGNTIYF
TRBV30,CAWRMAENTEAFF
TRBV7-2,CASSLGRGRETQYF
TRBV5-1,CASRVWWSGANVLTF
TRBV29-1,CSGSGQGDEGYTF
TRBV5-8,CAGYRRAGGSYEQYF
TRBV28,CASSTPGRGEAFF
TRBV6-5,CASSFGTVLNTEAFF
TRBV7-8,CASSLASFVNEQFF
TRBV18,CASSPPIGVQGQDGYTF